This TCR beta chain was captured in a study of blood T cell repertoires in COVID-19. Study summary: In each case, the material was cDNA or gDNA derived from T cells, B-cell-depleted T cells, or PBMCs.

In the study's own analysis: Amplification of reference gene primers was used by the study to estimate nucleated cell counts. Some clones are missing from TCRdb's copy, which holds only in-frame ones; the method was immunoSEQ multiplex PCR. V and J calls and clone size come straight from that table; D and trimming were deduced from the DNA. The sample yields around 220,000 clones, 80% to 90% seen once. CDR1 WNHNN and CDR2 SYGVQD come from the germline V gene (reference sequence). This CDR3 is built from 15 residues. V was cut by 4 bases and J by 4 bases, with 14 bases left in between. The sequence derives from a man aged 18 to 29 with active or convalescent COVID-19. Sequencing was carried out using peripheral blood. The rearrangement uses TRBV10-1 and TRBJ2-1; TRBD1 is a possible D gene (6 bases). The CDR3 loop is CASSGGQTKYNEQFF. The CDR3 DNA is TGCGCCAGCAGTGGTGGACAGACTAAATACAATGAGCAGTTCTTC.